The 24 T cell receptor beta chains below come from one sample, sequenced in a study of shared clonotypes between healthy human individuals. Sequencing was performed with immunoSEQ multiplex PCR; in TCRdb, only in-frame clones are kept and a portion is missing. The table lists 730,000 or so clones, 60% to 80% of them singletons. Source material: memory CD4+ T cells sorted from blood. Subset of the sample: CD45RA-negative fraction. These receptors all come from a woman aged 25-40 years in good health.

The chain employs TRBV7-8 and TRBJ2-7; D ambiguous. Germline-derived CDR1 and CDR2 are SGHVS and FQNEAQ. Trimming shortened V by 1 base and J by 0 bases, and 10 bases separated the two germline ends. CDR3 length: 15 amino acids. In DNA, the CDR3 is TGTGCCAGCAGCTTAGTTTCCAAGAGCTCCTACGAGCAGTACTTC. Its translation: CASSLVSKSSYEQYF.

This chain connects TRBV19 to TRBJ1-4, with 7 positions matching TRBD1. Germline values: CDR1 LNHDA, CDR2 SQIVND (reference sequence). The J segment lost 4 bases and the V segment lost 3 bases, leaving 5 bases of the junction unmatched. The CDR3 is made up of 15 amino acids. CDR3 DNA: TGTGCCAGTAGTATCCAGGGACAGAGTAATGAAAAACTGTTTTTT. Encoded protein: CASSIQGQSNEKLFF.

This clone was found a few times. V and J are TRBV5-6 and TRBJ2-3; D remains unclear. The CDR3 contains 14 residues. Trimming shortened V by 5 bases and J by 2 bases, and 12 bases separated the two germline ends. The V gene's germline CDR1 is SGHDT and CDR2 YYEEEE. CDR3 DNA: TGTGCCAGCAGTGCCCTGGGCGACACAGATACGCAGTATTTT. Protein: CASSALGDTDTQYF.

This clone was seen only a few times. The V call is TRBV15, the J call TRBJ2-2, with TRBD2 identical over 16 bases. The CDR3 is 20 residues long. Germline V lookup: CDR1 LNHNV, CDR2 YYDKDF (reference sequence). V gave up 0 bases and J gave up 3 bases; unmatched junction bases: 7. The CDR3 DNA follows: TGTGCCACCAGCAGAGATGAACCGGGACTAGCGGGAGGGGACACCGGGGAGCTGTTTTTT. It codes for CATSRDEPGLAGGDTGELFF.

V and J are TRBV6-5 and TRBJ1-2; possible D gene TRBD1, 5 bases. The CDR3 is made up of 12 amino acids. From germline, CDR1 is MNHEY and CDR2 SVGAGI. Between the trimmed V and J ends, which lost 5 bases and 7 bases, there was a span of 11 bases. This CDR3 reads CASSPTGGGYTF. The CDR3 nucleotides are TGTGCCAGCAGTCCAACCGGGGGTGGCTACACCTTC.

The J gene is TRBJ1-1, the V gene TRBV5-6, with 9 bases fitting TRBD1. Germline CDR1 is SGHDT and CDR2 is YYEEEE. The CDR3 is 14 amino acids. Trimming at V came to 2 bases and at J to 5 bases, leaving 4 bases not matched to a gene. CDR3 in amino acids: CASSLWDRVTEAFF. CDR3 sequence (DNA): TGTGCCAGCAGCTTATGGGACAGGGTGACTGAAGCTTTCTTT.

Here the CDR3 DNA reads TGTGCCAGTGCGGTGGGGATTTCGAACAATCAGCCCCAGCATTTT. Residues: CASAVGISNNQPQHF. V is TRBV6-6 and J is TRBJ1-5; D not resolved. Germline CDR1 MNHNY, CDR2 SVGAGI (reference sequence). V was pared by 9 bases and J by 3 bases, with 18 bases between. This CDR3 is 15 amino acids long.

This CDR3 is CASSLEVVAGELFF. The CDR3 nucleotides read TGTGCCAGCAGCTTAGAGGTGGTGGCCGGGGAGCTGTTTTTT. The chain combines TRBV7-9 with TRBJ2-2; the D is unclear. With 1 base removed from V and 6 bases from J, the gap between germline ends came to 9 bases. The germline V gene encodes CDR1 SEHNR and CDR2 FQNEAQ (reference sequence). The CDR3 has 14 residues.

This clone appeared a few times. Distinct nucleotide sequences in the sample also encode this CDR3. The J gene is TRBJ2-1, the V gene TRBV19; 9 positions match TRBD1. The CDR3 runs to 15 residues. Unmatched junction bases numbered 6, after V lost 6 bases and J lost 3 bases. Germline CDR1 and CDR2: LNHDA and SQIVND (reference sequence). CDR3 coding DNA: TGTGCCAGTAGCCCTCGGACAGGGGTCTACAATGAGCAGTTCTTC. Translated, it gives CASSPRTGVYNEQFF.

J is TRBJ2-7 and V is TRBV4-1; 7 positions match TRBD2. CDR1 is MGHRA and CDR2 is YSYEKL in the germline V gene. There are 16 residues in the CDR3. Trimming took 4 bases from V and 6 from J; bases not matched to a gene: 15. CDR3 DNA sequence: TGCGCCAGCAGCCCAACTGGCGGGAGTCCCGCTGGCGAGCAGTACTTC. Protein sequence: CASSPTGGSPAGEQYF.

The V gene is TRBV11-1, the J gene TRBJ2-7; 8 bases map to TRBD1. Germline V gene lookup returns CDR1 SGHAT and CDR2 FQDESV (reference sequence). The CDR3 extends over 13 amino acids. V lost 4 bases, J lost 3 bases, and 2 bases stayed unmatched. The CDR3 nucleotides are TGTGCCAGCAGCTCGACAGGGGTCTACGAGCAGTACTTC. Its protein product is CASSSTGVYEQYF.

The chain joins TRBV14 to TRBJ1-2; 10 positions match TRBD1. Trimming at V came to 4 bases and at J to 6 bases, leaving 2 bases not matched to a gene. The CDR3 consists of 13 residues. Per germline, CDR1 SGHDN and CDR2 FVKESK. CDR3 DNA: TGTGCCAGCAGCCCGACAGGGGGCCATGGCTACACCTTC. Translation: CASSPTGGHGYTF.

This chain connects TRBV28 to TRBJ2-1; a weak D match, TRBD1 (7 bases). This CDR3 contains 16 residues. CDR1 and CDR2 (germline): MDHEN, SYDVKM. V lost 4 bases to trimming and J lost 5 bases, with 18 bases between them. The CDR3 DNA reads TGTGCCAGCAGTTCAAGGGGGCGGGGATCCAACAATGAGCAGTTCTTC. It encodes CASSSRGRGSNNEQFF.

Remarks on this clone: The same CDR3 can be traced to other DNA sequences in this sample. The chain carries TRBV29-1 and TRBJ2-6; D unclear. This CDR3 region has 13 residues. V was pared by 3 bases and J by 1 base, with 4 bases between. CDR1 and CDR2 (germline): SQVTM, ANQGSEA. CDR3 coding DNA: TGCAGCGTTGAGGGGTCTGGGGCCAACGTCCTGACTTTC. Its translation is CSVEGSGANVLTF.

The CDR3 DNA is TGCGCCAGCAGCACCTCGACTAGCCAAGAGACCCAGTACTTC. This codes for CASSTSTSQETQYF. The chain links TRBV5-1 to TRBJ2-5; D is possibly TRBD2 (6 bases). The CDR3 sequence is 14 residues long. The germline V gene encodes CDR1 SGHRS and CDR2 YFSETQ. V dropped 4 bases and J dropped 1 base, with 11 bases sitting between them.

V usage is TRBV4-1 and J usage is TRBJ2-7; a possible D gene is TRBD1 (5 bases). The CDR3 runs 15 residues. CDR1 is MGHRA, CDR2 YSYEKL, per germline. Trimming took 0 bases from V and 2 from J, leaving 11 bases between them. CDR3 coding DNA: TGCGCCAGCAGCCAAGAAGAAGGGGCCGCCTACGAGCAGTACTTC. Translation: CASSQEEGAAYEQYF.

J is TRBJ1-4 and V is TRBV5-1, with 9 bases lining up with TRBD1. With V trimmed by 4 bases and J by 5 bases, 6 bases remained unmatched. The germline V gene encodes CDR1 SGHRS and CDR2 YFSETQ. This CDR3 is 15 amino acids long. CDR3 sequence reads: CASSKQGAENEKLFF. CDR3 in DNA: TGCGCCAGCAGCAAACAGGGGGCGGAGAATGAAAAACTGTTTTTT.

This clone has only a few counts. This chain joins TRBV9 and TRBJ2-2; 7 bases fit TRBD2. Trimming cost V 0 bases and J 5 bases; bases outside gene matches: 7. The CDR3 has 16 residues. Germline V gene sequence: CDR1 SGDLS, CDR2 YYNGEE. The CDR3 region is CASSVVKAGRTGELFF. The CDR3 DNA sequence: TGTGCCAGCAGCGTAGTGAAAGCGGGAAGAACCGGGGAGCTGTTTTTT.

The V and J genes are TRBV21-1 and TRBJ1-1. TRBV21-1 is termed a pseudogene. CDR3 length equals 17 residues. As DNA, the CDR3 is TGTGCCAGCAGCAAAGGAGGCAGAGGGTCGGGGAACACTGAAGCTTTCTTT. It codes for CASSKGGRGSGNTEAFF.

V is TRBV7-2 and J is TRBJ2-7, with D unresolved. Germline CDR1 reads SGHTA; CDR2 reads FQGNSA. This CDR3 spans 11 amino acids. V gave up 3 bases and J gave up 8 bases, with 8 bases separating them. The CDR3 DNA sequence: TGTGCCAGCAGCTTCCCCGCACAGCAGTACTTC. This translates into CASSFPAQQYF. Looking up the rest from reference TRBV7-2 and TRBJ2-7 gives the full variable domain: GAGVSQSPSNKVTEKGKDVELRCDPISGHTALYWYRQSLGQGLEFLIYFQGNSAPDKSGLPSDRFSAERTGGSVSTLTIQRTQQEDSAVYLCASSFPAQQYFGPGTRLTVT.

The V gene is TRBV5-1, the J gene TRBJ2-3; 7 nucleotides agree with TRBD2. This CDR3 is built from 15 residues. Germline CDR1 SGHRS, CDR2 YFSETQ. Trimming removed 1 base from V and 2 bases from J; junction bases left unmatched: 4. The CDR3 loop is CASSLYAGVTDTQYF. In DNA form, the CDR3 reads TGCGCCAGCAGCTTGTATGCGGGAGTCACAGATACGCAGTATTTT.

The rearrangement joins TRBV11-2 to TRBJ2-7; D unclear. The length of the CDR3 is 15 residues. Trimming took 5 bases from V and 0 from J, leaving 14 bases between them. Germline V gives CDR1 SGHAT, CDR2 FQNNGV. The CDR3 is CASSAQQGASYEQYF. The CDR3 DNA follows: TGTGCCAGCAGCGCTCAACAAGGCGCCTCCTACGAGCAGTACTTC.

V gene TRBV29-1 combines with J gene TRBJ1-2, with unresolved D. The CDR3 totals 13 residues. Germline V gives CDR1 SQVTM, CDR2 ANQGSEA. V was clipped by 4 bases and J by 7 bases, with 16 bases between them. This CDR3 reads CSVVVWAKSGYTF. DNA for the CDR3: TGCAGCGTTGTGGTCTGGGCGAAGAGTGGCTACACCTTC.

This rearrangement joins TRBV11-1 to TRBJ2-7; weak D call: TRBD2 (5 bases). Trimming cost V 2 bases and J 5 bases, with 10 bases left between them. The germline V gene has CDR1 SGHAT and CDR2 FQDESV (reference sequence). The CDR3 contains 13 residues. The CDR3: CASSLLGIHEQYF. The CDR3 nucleotides are TGTGCCAGCAGCTTACTCGGGATCCACGAGCAGTACTTC.